The T cell receptor (beta chain) described here comes from a study of T-cell memory formation after mild COVID-19. As for the study in general: Largely donor-specific sequence clusters came from two donors.

The CDR3 spans 16 residues. V shed 5 bases and J 5 bases; nucleotides not matched to a gene: 6. Germline V CDR1 and CDR2: LGHDT, YNNKEL (reference sequence). In this sample, this clonotype turned up a few times. Its antigen is currently unknown. TCRdb recomputed calls from the 5' RACE reads with MiXCR, one row per CDR3 protein. Among 500,000 to 600,000 distinct CDR3 sequences, approximately 18% were seen once, and the ten largest hold about 11%. Overall study findings and caveats: CD8+ contracting clones occupied EMRA, while CD4+ ones occupied mainly CM and EM.

The chain couples TRBV3-1 to TRBJ1-6; 10 nucleotides match TRBD1. The sequenced sample consisted of PBMCs or a T cell subset sorted from them (not recorded which). The receptor was isolated from an adult woman who had mild COVID-19 (a few samples of this study predate the infection). Cell type and time point are not known. This CDR3 reads CASSKRQGANNSPLHF. CDR3 sequence (DNA): TGTGCCAGCAGCAAAAGACAGGGGGCAAATAATTCACCCCTCCACTTT. Together with reference TRBV3-1 and TRBJ1-6, the CDR3 gives the full variable domain: DTAVSQTPKYLVTQMGNDKSIKCEQNLGHDTMYWYKQDSKKFLKIMFSYNNKELIINETVPNRFSPKSPDKAHLNLHINSLELGDSAVYFCASSKRQGANNSPLHFGNGTRLTVT.